There are a few counts of the clone carrying this T cell receptor beta chain. The antigen is unknown. Each patient went into thyroid surgery without having received any treatment. The source of the sample is a study of metastatic and nonmetastatic thyroid tumors. Across the whole study: Comparative analysis of repertoires was undertaken across blood and tumor or nodule tissue obtained from malignant and benign thyroid patients.

The CDR3 has 15 residues. Trimming removed 2 bases from V and 12 bases from J; junction bases left unmatched: 13. Findings of the study overall: Versus benign nodules, malignant thyroid tumors reportedly had significantly higher TCR beta diversity, in blood and tumor.

Authors' analysis steps: Clinicopathological groups supplied CDR3 differences that were used to build a distant-metastasis classifier for papillary thyroid cancer. MiXCR was used by TCRdb to re-call the PCR reads. V and J calls and clone size were set by TCRdb, not the authors. The sample carries roughly 58,000 clones, roughly 4.1% recorded once. The sample comprised blood. The sequence was obtained from a female donor with papillary thyroid cancer or a benign thyroid nodule (not recorded which). Some clones in this sample may be carry-over from other donors' samples. The genes are TRBV12-3 or TRBV12-4 and TRBJ1-5; 7 bases fit TRBD1. The CDR3: CASSLRTGGNQHQHF. The CDR3 DNA reads as TGTGCCAGCAGTTTACGGACAGGAGGCAATCAACACCAGCATTTT.